This T cell receptor beta chain was recovered during a study of cytomegalovirus exposure and HLA in healthy donors. The PCR was carried out with 60 Vbeta primers and 13 Jbeta primers. Only in-frame clones appear in the TCRdb table, and some are missing; sequencing was by immunoSEQ multiplex PCR. The sample holds 150,000 or so clones; around 77% are singletons and the top ten take roughly 0.99%. The length of the CDR3 is 15 residues. Germline V gene sequence: CDR1 MNHEY, CDR2 SVGAGI. With 4 bases clipped from V and 2 bases from J, the junction kept 4 bases outside the gene matches. The material sequenced was PBMCs. The chain recombines TRBV6-5 with TRBJ2-1; 8 nucleotides agree with TRBD1. The sequence derives from a woman in her 40s in good health and CMV-seronegative. CDR3 region: CASSSGQVTYNEQFF. The CDR3 DNA follows: TGTGCCAGCAGTTCGGGACAGGTAACCTACAATGAGCAGTTCTTC.